This TCR beta chain was captured by sequencing in a study of identical twins. The CDR3 covers 14 residues. With V trimmed by 7 bases and J by 6 bases, 9 bases remained unmatched. From the 5' RACE reads, TCRdb called clonotypes with MiXCR, one entry per CDR3 protein. The table includes hundreds of thousands of distinct CDR3 sequences, about 20% detected once. The sample was also reused in another study, on T cells expressing NK-cell markers. This second study says: Only alpha-beta TCR T cells were sorted in several experiments, using an anti-gamma-delta TCR antibody. These clonotypes, the leaders elsewhere, also led the CD3+CD56-NKG2C+ fraction in a handful of donors. Clones of NKG2C+ T cells that had expanded were of unclear HCMV specificity.

The sample was PBMCs. This sequence was found in a woman younger than 35 in good health. The rearrangement joins TRBV12-3 or TRBV12-4 to TRBJ2-1; 7 nucleotides align to TRBD1. The CDR3 loop is CASIQTGPGNEQFF. The CDR3 DNA reads TGTGCCAGCATCCAGACAGGGCCGGGCAATGAGCAGTTCTTC.